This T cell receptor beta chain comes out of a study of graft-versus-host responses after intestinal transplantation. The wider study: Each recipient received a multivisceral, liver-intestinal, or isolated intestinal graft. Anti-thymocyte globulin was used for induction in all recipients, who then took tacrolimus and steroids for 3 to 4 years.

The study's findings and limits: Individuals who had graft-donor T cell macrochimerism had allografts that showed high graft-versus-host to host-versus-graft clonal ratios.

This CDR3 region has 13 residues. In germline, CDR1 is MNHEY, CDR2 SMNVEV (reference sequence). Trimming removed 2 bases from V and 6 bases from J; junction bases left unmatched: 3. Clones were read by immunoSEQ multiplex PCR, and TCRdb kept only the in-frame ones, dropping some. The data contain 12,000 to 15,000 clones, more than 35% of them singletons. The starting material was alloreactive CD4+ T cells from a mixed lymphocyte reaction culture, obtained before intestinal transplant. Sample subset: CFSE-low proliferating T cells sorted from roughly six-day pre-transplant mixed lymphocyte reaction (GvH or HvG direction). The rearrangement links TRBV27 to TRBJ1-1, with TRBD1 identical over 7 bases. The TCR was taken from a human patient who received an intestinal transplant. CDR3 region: CASSLVGTAEAFF. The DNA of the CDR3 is TGTGCCAGCAGTTTAGTCGGGACAGCTGAAGCTTTCTTT.